Listed here are 9 T cell receptor beta chains from one sample, sequenced in a study of T-cell memory formation after mild COVID-19 (dated by TCRdb to about 2021). Library preparation employed 5' RACE. Sequencing was performed on an Illumina NovaSeq 6000. In TCRdb, the public reads were trimmed at Q25 with fastp and aligned with MiXCR, with productive beta chains retained. Identical CDR3 protein sequences are pooled into one entry, listed with their most common genes and DNA. This sample is represented by 200,000 or so distinct CDR3 sequences; around 9.5% of them were singletons. Around 3.3% of the sample comes from the top ten. The sequencing sample was made of PBMCs or a T cell subset sorted from them (not recorded which). Every receptor here comes from a man aged 18 to 35 who had mild COVID-19 (a few samples of this study predate the infection). The sample titles of this study are shuffled in the database, so cell type and time point are left out; the donor was told from shared clones.

The chain recombines TRBV6-1 with TRBJ1-2; perhaps TRBD1 as D (5 bases). Germline V gene lookup returns CDR1 MNHNS and CDR2 SASEGT. There are 16 residues in the CDR3. V lost 1 base to trimming and J lost 2 bases, with 14 bases between them. The CDR3 DNA reads as TGTGCCAGCAGTGAAGGCGGGACTGGTGGCAACTATGGCTACACCTTC. Translated: CASSEGGTGGNYGYTF.

This clonotype was seen more than once but under ten times. The chain links TRBV10-3 to TRBJ1-1; D gene uncertain. The ends were cut back, 6 bases at V and 0 bases at J, with 8 bases in the middle. Germline V gene sequence: CDR1 ENHRY, CDR2 SYGVKD. The CDR3 length is 13 residues. CDR3 protein: CAIRQNMNTEAFF. The CDR3 DNA is TGTGCCATCAGACAGAACATGAACACTGAAGCTTTCTTT.

This clonotype was picked up many times. The rearrangement uses TRBV4-1 and TRBJ1-4, with a tentative D call TRBD1 (5 bases). Germline values: CDR1 MGHRA, CDR2 YSYEKL. The V end was cut by 4 bases, the J end by 4 bases, with 19 bases between. The CDR3 is 17 amino acids. The CDR3 DNA sequence: TGCGCCAGCAGCCCGAACGGAGGCAGGGCCTTTAATGAAAAACTGTTTTTT. Its protein is CASSPNGGRAFNEKLFF.

The rearrangement uses TRBV30 and TRBJ2-5; the D gene is possibly TRBD2 (6 bases). The germline gives CDR1 GTSNPN, CDR2 SVGIG (reference sequence). V was pared by 0 bases and J by 4 bases, with 9 bases between. CDR3 length: 13 amino acids. DNA for the CDR3: TGTGCCTGGAGTGTCGGAGGGACAGAGACCCAGTACTTC. Protein: CAWSVGGTETQYF.

This clonotype was observed many times. This CDR3 reads CASSWWQETQYF. CDR3 in DNA: TGTGCCAGCAGCTGGTGGCAAGAGACCCAGTACTTC. This chain connects TRBV11-2 to TRBJ2-5, with D hard to call. The CDR3 covers 12 residues. V gave up 4 bases and J gave up 2 bases, with 5 bases separating them. The germline V gene encodes CDR1 SGHAT and CDR2 FQNNGV.

The chain has TRBV7-2 and TRBJ1-4, with D tentatively TRBD1 (6 bases). The germline V and J ends were trimmed by 1 base and 7 bases, with 10 bases remaining between them. The germline V gene encodes CDR1 SGHTA and CDR2 FQGNSA. The CDR3 has 14 amino acids. This CDR3 reads CASSLGGGGEKLFF. In nucleotides, the CDR3 is TGTGCCAGCAGCTTAGGCGGGGGCGGTGAAAAACTGTTTTTT.

This clonotype was observed a few times. The V gene is TRBV2, the J gene TRBJ2-7; the D is unclear. Germline lookup yields CDR1 SNHLY and CDR2 FYNNEI. This CDR3 region has 12 residues. The V end lost 7 bases, the J end lost 3 bases, and 10 bases lay between the germline ends. CDR3 in amino acids: CASNGDYYEQYV. In DNA, the CDR3 is TGTGCCAGCAATGGGGATTACTACGAGCAGTACGTC.

This chain joins TRBV10-3 and TRBJ2-2; D remains ambiguous. Per the germline V gene, CDR1 is ENHRY and CDR2 is SYGVKD. This CDR3 is 13 amino acids long. The V end was cut by 5 bases, the J end by 1 base, with 5 bases between. The CDR3 here is CAISLGNTGELFF. DNA for the CDR3: TGTGCCATCAGTCTAGGGAACACCGGGGAGCTGTTTTTT.

In its sample, this clonotype was seen a few times. CDR3 DNA sequence: TGTGCCAGCAGTCCCGGGGGCTATGGCTACACCTTC. Protein product: CASSPGGYGYTF. V is TRBV7-9 and J is TRBJ1-2; a possible D gene is TRBD1 (5 bases). CDR3 length equals 12 residues. With 6 bases removed from V and 4 bases from J, the gap between germline ends came to 9 bases. CDR1 and CDR2 (germline): SEHNR, FQNEAQ (reference sequence).